The clone carrying this T cell receptor beta chain occurred once. Per the germline V gene, CDR1 is LNHNV and CDR2 is YYDKDF (reference sequence). Trimming at V came to 4 bases and at J to 0 bases, leaving 8 bases not matched to a gene. The CDR3 spans 17 residues. The source of the sample is a study of cytomegalovirus exposure and HLA in healthy donors. The PCR was carried out with 60 Vbeta primers and 13 Jbeta primers. Generated by immunoSEQ multiplex PCR, the TCRdb table keeps only in-frame clones and is missing some. The sample includes some 64,000 clones, roughly 90% of them seen just once. This chain uses TRBV15 with TRBJ1-1; 10 nucleotides line up with TRBD1. The receptor comes from a man aged 25-45 years in good health and CMV-seropositive. The sample consisted of PBMCs. The CDR3 protein is CATSNTDRGWLNTEAFF. DNA of the CDR3: TGTGCCACCAGCAATACGGACAGGGGGTGGTTGAACACTGAAGCTTTCTTT. Based on the CDR3 plus reference TRBV15 and TRBJ1-1, the full variable domain is DAMVIQNPRYQVTQFGKPVTLSCSQTLNHNVMYWYQQKSSQAPKLLFHYYDKDFNNEADTPDNFQSRRPNTSFCFLDIRSPGLGDTAMYLCATSNTDRGWLNTEAFFGQGTRLTVV.